This T cell receptor (beta chain) was identified during a study of identical twins (dated by TCRdb to the mid-2010s). Regarding the study in general: TCR alpha and beta repertoires from monozygotic twins, unrelated adults of various ages and cord blood were deep-sequenced to test whether fetal clonotypes persist. Replicate twin experiments were performed at different times using different library preparation protocols to rule out contamination.

Only healthy Caucasian donors were included. The twin cohort consisted of three pairs of female monozygotic twins, all aged about 18 to 29 years. Positive isolation kits from Invitrogen were used to isolate the CD4+ and CD8+ T cell populations. This clonotype was seen a few times. Its specific antigen is unknown. Base qualities are not at hand, and no much larger clone is one base apart. Libraries were prepared through 5' RACE. Reads for this sample came from an Illumina HiSeq 2000. A universal primer binding site was added through template switching, and the final cDNA carried a unique molecular identifier so that TCR cDNA molecules could be counted accurately. First-strand cDNA for TCR alpha and beta chains was synthesized from specific primers in the conserved constant-segment region. To control for contamination, every cDNA library was double barcoded, receiving both a SMART-Mk sample barcode and Illumina barcodes. TruSeq adapter sequences and Illumina sample barcodes were added in two successive PCR steps. TCR alpha and beta cDNA libraries were sequenced on the Illumina HiSeq platform with custom primers. The authors' pipeline ran thus. MiGEC processed the raw reads to extract unique molecular identifiers, while MiXCR was used to determine the CDR3 positions. For each individual, recombination models were inferred using an EM algorithm with the repgenHMM and IGoR tools. Shared clonotypes were analyzed with the tcR package in R, and sharing was normalized by the product of cloneset sizes. Out-of-frame nonproductive sequences were analyzed to study raw recombination free of thymic and clonal selection effects. TCRdb applied fastp at Q25 and MiXCR to the public reads, then kept only in-frame beta chains. A single entry per CDR3 protein holds the most common genes and DNA from its merged rows. The V and J calls follow TCRdb's processing rather than the paper's. The sample table holds under 300,000 distinct CDR3 sequences, of which around 6.5% were seen once. Just over 14% of the sample belongs to the ten largest clones.

Per the germline V gene (reference sequence), MNHEY is the CDR1 and SMNVEV is the CDR2. The cysteine opens and the phenylalanine closes a CDR3 of 12 amino acids. The retained sequence is limited to the CDR3, 36 bases, with the frame set at the first base. A distance of 8 bases separates the germline ends of V and J, which lose 7 bases and 2 bases respectively. Overall study outcomes, separate from this receptor: Compared with coincidental sharing between unrelated individuals, out-of-frame TCR alpha sequences shared between twins had an excess of sequences with low generation probability. A weaker excess of twin sharing was found in beta out-of-frame sequences because the signal-to-noise ratio was lowered by fewer shared sequences. Fewer insertions were carried by abundant cord blood beta clonotypes, a similar but weaker trend appeared in young adult naive repertoires, and no such trend appeared in memory repertoires. Zero-insertion analyses could be partly confounded by invariant T cells such as MAIT and iNKT, although diverse VJ usage argued against such confounding for most clonotypes. Because the same donors could not be followed over many years, conclusions were based on cross-sectional statistical analysis. In monozygotic twins, out-of-frame TCR alpha sharing was systematically underestimated by recombination models, although the models agreed with sharing between unrelated individuals.

The same specimen was also included in a second study, on T cells expressing NK-cell markers. As that second study puts it: Three sorted T-cell subsets (CD3+CD56+NKG2C+, CD3+CD56+NKG2C- and CD3+CD56-NKG2C+) from under ten donors had their TCR beta-chain repertoires profiled. Seven of the eight sequenced donors were HCMV-seropositive and one was HCMV-seronegative. In several experiments an anti-gammadeltaTCR antibody was added to restrict sorting to alphabetaTCR-expressing T cells. For six donors, the dominant CD3+CD56+NKG2C+ clonotypes were among the top 10 CD8+ clonotypes and accounted for 1.0-7.0% of CD8+ T cells. Those dominant clonotypes were again the most abundant among CD3+CD56-NKG2C+ cells in a handful of donors, at about 28.3-65%. It remained unclear whether the expanded NKG2C-expressing T cell clones were specific for HCMV antigens. Randomly selected healthy volunteers, three men and five women, were used as the eight sequenced donors. A commercial ELISA kit detecting HCMV-specific IgG in serum was used to determine HCMV serostatus. MIGEC handled demultiplexing of the reads and grouping by UMI, while MiTCR was used to assemble and quantify clonotypes. To remove erroneous sequences, TCR cDNA sequences were retained only when supported by two or more reads. The tcR package was used for downstream repertoire analysis, and clonotypes were matched across fractions by CDR3 nucleotide sequence plus V segment. Antigen specificity was annotated against VDJdb with VDJmatch, allowing one amino acid substitution in CDR3.

The receptor was isolated from a young woman in good health. The material sequenced was CD8+ T cells sorted from blood. The V and J segments used are TRBV27 and TRBJ1-1; the D gene remains uncertain. The CDR3 region: CASMMGNTEAFF. The DNA sequence is TGTGCCAGCATGATGGGCAACACTGAAGCTTTCTTT.